The 2 T cell receptor beta chains given below trace back to one sample, sequenced in a study of blood T cell repertoires in COVID-19. Data came from immunoSEQ multiplex PCR; TCRdb stores just in-frame clones and leaves some out. The data contain some 200,000 clones, roughly four fifths of them singletons. The sequenced sample was peripheral blood. These receptors all stem from a woman in her forties with acute or convalescent COVID-19.

The chain's CDR3 is CASSDITSNYGYTF. In DNA, the CDR3 is TGTGCCAGCAGTGACATCACCTCAAACTATGGCTACACCTTC. The V call is TRBV6-2 or TRBV6-3, the J call TRBJ1-2, with D unresolved. V was shortened by 5 bases and J by 2 bases, with 12 bases between the two germline ends. This CDR3 region has 14 residues. CDR1 is MNHEY and CDR2 is SVGEGT in the germline V gene.

The gene calls are TRBV5-1 and TRBJ2-1; 10 bases fit TRBD1. The CDR3 consists of 16 residues. Germline lookup yields CDR1 SGHRS and CDR2 YFSETQ. J gave up 2 bases and V 3 bases, and 5 bases lay outside the gene matches. CDR3 coding DNA: TGCGCCAGCAGCTCAGCCGGACAGGGGGCCTACAATGAGCAGTTCTTC. This sequence encodes CASSSAGQGAYNEQFF.